This T cell receptor (beta chain) is drawn from a study of post-analysis software for immune sequencing data. Unique molecular identifiers tagged the TCR beta cDNA libraries. TCRdb used MiXCR to reprocess the PCR reads, holding one entry per CDR3 protein. The table includes approximately 360,000 distinct CDR3 sequences, 30% to 45% detected once. Sequencing was performed on blood. This receptor was taken from a girl aged 10 to 17 with multiple sclerosis.

The CDR3, as DNA: TGTGCCAGTACCAATAGGGGTCCCGGGGAGCTGTTTTTT. Translating gives CASTNRGPGELFF. This rearrangement joins TRBV19 to TRBJ2-2; D is possibly TRBD1 (5 bases). The V gene lost 7 bases and the J gene lost 6 bases, with 12 bases spanning the gap. This CDR3 contains 13 residues. CDR1 and CDR2 (germline): LNHDA, SQIVND (reference sequence).